The 23 T cell receptor beta chains given below trace back to one sample, sequenced in a study of spatial heterogeneity in lung cancer. Using its own MiXCR run on the 5' RACE reads, TCRdb lists one record per CDR3 protein. The repertoire holds 16,000 or so distinct CDR3 sequences, with 3.6% as singletons. Time point in this sample: sample taken at primary tumor resection. Sequencing was performed on normal lung tissue next to the tumor, taken at surgery. The receptors derive from a male donor with early-stage non-small cell lung cancer.

Ten or more counts support this clonotype. As an off-target read in a library built for alpha chains, this beta chain has a frequency of little significance. The chain joins TRBV4-2 to TRBJ1-2; D not certain. Trimming took 1 base from V and 6 from J, leaving 12 bases between them. This CDR3 has 14 residues. Germline assignment: CDR1 LGHNA and CDR2 YNFKEQ. The CDR3 sequence: CASSQVGASDGYTF. The CDR3 bases are TGTGCCAGCAGCCAAGTCGGAGCGTCGGATGGCTACACCTTC.

In this sample, this clonotype turned up many times. The library was built for alpha chains, so this beta chain is an off-target read and its size means little. The chain is built from TRBV25-1 and TRBJ2-1; 9 bases map to TRBD2. Germline V gene lookup returns CDR1 MGHDK and CDR2 SYGVNS. V lost 1 base to trimming and J lost 2 bases; unmatched junction nucleotides: 9. This CDR3 contains 18 residues. The CDR3 region is CASSELGSGRLAYNEQFF. In DNA, the CDR3 is TGTGCCAGCAGTGAATTGGGTAGCGGGAGACTTGCCTACAATGAGCAGTTCTTC.

The table lists this clonotype with many counts. Within a library made for alpha chains, this beta chain is off target, and its count is uninformative. The chain joins TRBV7-3 to TRBJ2-2, with D perhaps TRBD1 (6 bases). CDR3 length equals 17 residues. Per germline, CDR1 SGHTA and CDR2 FQGTGA. The V end lost 6 bases, the J end lost 0 bases, and 17 bases lay between the germline ends. CDR3 nucleotides: TGTGCCAGCAGTAGAGATTCCGGACAGCCGAACACCGGGGAGCTGTTTTTT. This gives the protein CASSRDSGQPNTGELFF.

This clonotype was seen at least ten times. This beta chain came through as a stray read in a library set up for alpha chains, and its size says little. This chain connects TRBV7-2 to TRBJ2-6; 10 bases match TRBD1. The V and J ends lost 1 base and 4 bases, in that order; junction bases with no gene match: 7. The V gene's germline CDR1 is SGHTA and CDR2 FQGNSA. This CDR3 contains 18 residues. CDR3 sequence: CASSLVGQGVSGANVLTF. DNA for the CDR3: TGTGCCAGCAGCTTAGTAGGACAGGGGGTATCAGGGGCCAACGTCCTGACTTTC.

This clonotype was recorded at least ten times. This beta chain is off target for a library built for alpha chains, so its abundance means little. V gene TRBV7-9 combines with J gene TRBJ2-3; D is possibly TRBD1 (7 bases). Trimming removed 5 bases at V and 3 bases at J, with 15 bases between. There are 15 residues in the CDR3. Germline assignment: CDR1 SEHNR and CDR2 FQNEAQ (reference sequence). CDR3 in DNA: TGTGCCAGCAGCCAGCAGGGGGGCTGGACAGATACGCAGTATTTT. It specifies CASSQQGGWTDTQYF.

By share, this clonotype ranks as medium-sized. This beta chain lies outside the target of a library built for alpha chains; its clone size means little. The chain joins TRBV6-1 to TRBJ1-1, with D perhaps TRBD1 (5 bases). Germline V gene sequence: CDR1 MNHNS, CDR2 SASEGT. The length of the CDR3 is 17 residues. V shed 3 bases and J shed 1 base, with 18 bases lying between them. The CDR3 nucleotides are TGTGCCAGCAGTGATAGGTGGACAAAAGTTGGGAACACTGAAGCTTTCTTT. Translated: CASSDRWTKVGNTEAFF.

This clonotype was counted at least ten times. This beta chain is an off-target read within a library intended for alpha chains, so its frequency means little. This chain joins TRBV25-1 and TRBJ1-4; D is unclear. CDR3 size: 11 residues. In germline, CDR1 is MGHDK, CDR2 SYGVNS. V was shortened by 2 bases and J by 7 bases, with 2 bases between the two germline ends. The CDR3 loop reads CASSELEKLFF. The CDR3 DNA sequence: TGTGCCAGCAGTGAACTTGAAAAACTGTTTTTT.

This clonotype occurred many times. This beta chain appears as a stray read in a library generated for alpha chains; its size is not informative. The chain carries TRBV6-2 or TRBV6-3 and TRBJ2-3, with TRBD2 identical over 11 bases. CDR3 size: 21 residues. Looked up from germline, CDR1 is MNHEY and CDR2 is SVGEGT. Trimming at V came to 4 bases and at J to 6 bases, leaving 24 bases not matched to a gene. For the CDR3, the DNA is TGTGCCAGCAGTTCCTCGTACGACCCCGGGACTAGCGGAACCGGTCGGGATACGCAGTATTTT. It encodes CASSSSYDPGTSGTGRDTQYF.

This clonotype was recorded many times. A library prepared for alpha chains yielded this beta chain as an off-target read; its size is of little meaning. The chain combines TRBV12-3 or TRBV12-4 with TRBJ2-1, with D possibly being TRBD1 (6 bases). The CDR3 runs to 12 residues. V was shortened by 7 bases and J by 10 bases, with 14 bases between the two germline ends. CDR3 DNA sequence: TGTGCCAGCACCAAACAGGGAAGGGAGCAGTTCTTC. Translating gives CASTKQGREQFF.

In its sample, this clonotype was seen many times. Germline and junction disagree at one end, which may indicate a read error. This beta chain was picked up by a library intended for alpha chains and is off target, so its count carries little meaning. V and J are TRBV5-4 and TRBJ1-2; 7 nucleotides agree with TRBD1. The germline gives CDR1 SGHNT, CDR2 YYREEE (reference sequence). This CDR3 has 13 amino acids. This CDR3 reads CASSGDSNFGYTF. In nucleotides, the CDR3 is TGTGCCAGCAGCGGGGACAGTAACTTTGGCTACACCTTC.

The sample holds many counts of this clonotype. With the library built for alpha chains, this beta chain is off target and its frequency is not meaningful. This chain links TRBV10-3 with TRBJ2-2, with 9 bases matching TRBD1. The CDR3 extends over 17 amino acids. V gave up 9 bases and J gave up 6 bases; unmatched junction bases: 17. Germline CDR1 is ENHRY and CDR2 is SYGVKD. This CDR3 is CAMKAEPGQGRAGELFF. The CDR3 DNA reads TGTGCCATGAAGGCCGAACCGGGACAGGGAAGGGCCGGGGAGCTGTTTTTT.

This clonotype is medium-sized in the sample. This beta chain is a stray sequence in a library constructed for alpha chains; its clone size is not meaningful. J is TRBJ1-6 and V is TRBV6-6, with a weak D call TRBD1 (5 bases). The CDR3 sequence is 15 residues long. Germline CDR1 is MNHNY and CDR2 is SVGAGI (reference sequence). Between the trimmed V and J ends, which lost 5 bases and 8 bases, there was a span of 16 bases. The DNA of the CDR3 is TGTGCCAGCAGTCCTTCGGGACCCAGAGATTCACCCCTCCACTTT. Amino acids: CASSPSGPRDSPLHF.

This clonotype was found many times. This beta chain was picked up by a library intended for alpha chains and is off target, so its count carries little meaning. This chain links TRBV4-1 with TRBJ2-1, with TRBD2 identical over 11 bases. Germline CDR1 reads MGHRA; CDR2 reads YSYEKL. CDR3 length: 17 amino acids. J was trimmed by 4 bases and V by 0 bases; bases with no gene match: 5. The CDR3 nucleotides read TGCGCCAGCAGCCAAGATGCGGTAGCGGGAGGGTACAATGAGCAGTTCTTC. Translated, it gives CASSQDAVAGGYNEQFF.

This clonotype was detected many times. The library was designed around alpha chains, so this beta chain is a stray read whose abundance carries little weight. V gene TRBV2 combines with J gene TRBJ2-7; D is undetermined. V shed 4 bases and J shed 6 bases, with 13 bases lying between them. Germline CDR1 SNHLY, CDR2 FYNNEI. The CDR3 is 13 residues long. The CDR3 is CASSVRVWGEQYF. In DNA form, the CDR3 reads TGTGCCAGCAGTGTACGTGTTTGGGGCGAGCAGTACTTC.

This clonotype was counted ten times or more. A junction end diverges from the germline sequence, so it may reflect a read error. This beta chain represents an off-target read in a library built for alpha chains; its size is of limited meaning. CDR3 sequence: CASSLPPGGDFNSSLHF. DNA of the CDR3: TGCGCCAGCAGCCTCCCGCCGGGGGGGGATTTCAATTCATCCCTCCACTTT. The rearrangement uses TRBV4-1 and TRBJ1-6; possibly TRBD1 for D (5 bases). The CDR3 totals 17 residues. Germline V lookup: CDR1 MGHRA, CDR2 YSYEKL.

This clonotype has a count of ten or more. Because the library targeted alpha chains, this beta chain is an off-target read whose size means little. This rearrangement joins TRBV10-2 to TRBJ2-3; a possible D gene is TRBD1 (6 bases). The CDR3 is 14 amino acids. V dropped 4 bases and J dropped 1 base, with 9 bases sitting between them. The germline V gene has CDR1 WSHSY and CDR2 SAAADI. CDR3 in amino acids: CASSGTVGTDTQYF. DNA of the CDR3: TGCGCCAGCAGTGGGACAGTGGGCACAGATACGCAGTATTTT.

This clonotype was picked up many times. The size of this beta chain means little, since it is a stray read in a library made for alpha chains. V gene TRBV5-1 combines with J gene TRBJ2-5, with a weak D call TRBD1 (5 bases). The CDR3 has 16 amino acids. Germline V gives CDR1 SGHRS, CDR2 YFSETQ. Trimming pared 0 bases from V and 1 base from J, leaving 13 bases between. The CDR3 loop reads CASSLAPGKVQETQYF. Here the CDR3 DNA reads TGCGCCAGCAGCTTGGCCCCAGGGAAGGTCCAAGAGACCCAGTACTTC.

This clonotype has a count of ten or more. As an off-target read in a library built for alpha chains, this beta chain has a frequency of little significance. The chain uses TRBV6-6 and TRBJ2-3; D is uncertain. The CDR3 runs 13 residues. The V end was cut by 5 bases, the J end by 3 bases, with 9 bases between. Germline CDR1 is MNHNY and CDR2 is SVGAGI (reference sequence). The CDR3 reads CASSRTETDTQYF. The CDR3 nucleotides read TGTGCCAGCAGTCGGACCGAGACAGATACGCAGTATTTT.

This clonotype was picked up many times. This beta chain is a stray read from a library made for alpha chains; its abundance is not meaningful. The CDR3 loop reads CSGAAGGRGYTF. For the CDR3, the DNA is TGCAGTGGGGCGGCAGGGGGCCGGGGCTACACCTTC. The rearrangement links TRBV20-1 to TRBJ1-2; 8 nucleotides agree with TRBD1. The CDR3 contains 12 residues. Trimming took 7 bases from V and 8 from J; bases not matched to a gene: 9. Germline CDR1 is DFQATT and CDR2 is SNEGSKA (reference sequence).

The table lists this clonotype with many counts. Found in a library prepared for alpha chains, this beta chain is an off-target read, and its abundance has little meaning. As DNA, the CDR3 is TGTGCCAGCAGCCTTATTTGGACTAGCGGCGGGGCCACAGATACGCAGTATTTT. Protein sequence: CASSLIWTSGGATDTQYF. The chain employs TRBV4-2 and TRBJ2-3; 10 bases fit TRBD2. The V segment lost 4 bases and the J segment 2 bases; nucleotides outside the gene matches: 12. The CDR3 is 18 amino acids. Germline-derived CDR1 and CDR2 are LGHNA and YNFKEQ.

This clonotype occurred many times. This beta chain is an off-target read within a library intended for alpha chains, so its frequency means little. V is TRBV7-9 and J is TRBJ2-5; 8 positions agree with TRBD1. V was pared by 4 bases and J by 4 bases, with 8 bases of the junction left unmatched. The germline V gene encodes CDR1 SEHNR and CDR2 FQNEAQ (reference sequence). This CDR3 comprises 15 residues. The CDR3 coding sequence is TGTGCCAGCAGCTCCGACAGGGGTGGAGGAGAGACCCAGTACTTC. It yields the protein CASSSDRGGGETQYF.

Relative to its sample, this clonotype is medium-sized. This beta chain is an unintended read in a library built for alpha chains; its size means little. V usage is TRBV27 and J usage is TRBJ2-7; a possible D gene is TRBD1 (5 bases). The CDR3 runs 13 residues. V was pared by 8 bases and J by 2 bases, with 13 bases between. The germline V gene has CDR1 MNHEY and CDR2 SMNVEV (reference sequence). CDR3 protein: CASAPQGPYEQYF. CDR3 sequence (DNA): TGTGCCAGCGCGCCCCAGGGTCCCTACGAGCAGTACTTC.

In its sample, this clonotype was seen many times. Since the library was made to target alpha chains, this beta chain is a stray read and its abundance is not meaningful. The J gene is TRBJ1-6, the V gene TRBV27, with D possibly being TRBD1 (5 bases). Between the trimmed V and J ends, which lost 6 bases and 11 bases, there was a span of 17 bases. The CDR3 spans 14 residues. The germline V gene has CDR1 MNHEY and CDR2 SMNVEV (reference sequence). CDR3 region: CASRQIGTGTPLHF. The CDR3 DNA sequence: TGTGCCAGCAGGCAGATCGGGACCGGCACACCCCTCCACTTT.